This T cell receptor (beta chain) originates from a study of response to subunit inactivated influenza vaccine. TCRdb recomputed calls from the RT-PCR reads with MiXCR, one row per CDR3 protein. The sample includes over 400,000 distinct CDR3 sequences, 10% to 15% of them seen just once. On this clonotype itself: The antigen remains unidentified.

Study outcomes and limitations: Authors suggested few new T cells are recruited by each seasonal influenza vaccination.

Germline lookup yields CDR1 SGHRS and CDR2 YFSETQ. CDR3 length: 15 amino acids. V lost 0 bases, J lost 2 bases, and 11 bases lay in between. The specimen comprised PBMCs from blood, sampled more than 35 days after vaccination. This clonotype was sampled from a man over 45 who received an inactivated influenza vaccine. The rearrangement joins TRBV5-1 to TRBJ2-5; tentatively, D is TRBD2 (6 bases). CDR3 sequence reads: CASSLGDFGQETQYF. CDR3 DNA: TGCGCCAGCAGCTTGGGGGACTTCGGACAAGAGACCCAGTACTTC. Variable domain in full (rest from reference TRBV5-1 and TRBJ2-5): KAGVTQTPRYLIKTRGQQVTLSCSPISGHRSVSWYQQTPGQGLQFLFEYFSETQRNKGNFPGRFSGRQFSNSRSEMNVSTLELGDSALYLCASSLGDFGQETQYFGPGTRLLVL.